These T cell receptor beta chains were read from a single sample in a study of cytomegalovirus exposure and HLA in healthy donors. The assay was immunoSEQ multiplex PCR, and TCRdb's table has in-frame clones only and misses some. The sample holds approximately 280,000 clones, about 86% seen once. What was sequenced was PBMCs. The receptor set was obtained from a young woman in good health and CMV-seronegative. The CDR3 runs from the conserved cysteine through the conserved F or W.

cdr3_length: 14
j_call: TRBJ1-1
v_call: TRBV5-1
cdr3_aa: CASSLARVDTEAFF

cdr3_length: 14
j_call: TRBJ2-7
v_call: TRBV21-1
cdr3_aa: CASSKALRRYEQYF

cdr3_length: 15
j_call: TRBJ1-4
v_call: TRBV5-1
cdr3_aa: CASSLARTGGEKLFF

cdr3_length: 15
j_call: TRBJ1-1
v_call: TRBV6-5
cdr3_aa: CASSYQTGGNTEAFF

cdr3_length: 16
j_call: TRBJ2-7
v_call: TRBV27
cdr3_aa: CASSFVAGGDSYEQYF

cdr3_length: 14
j_call: TRBJ2-7
v_call: TRBV4-1
cdr3_aa: CASSLLLAGYEQYF

cdr3_length: 14
j_call: TRBJ1-4
v_call: TRBV29-1
cdr3_aa: CSVERAGANEKLFF

cdr3_length: 17
j_call: TRBJ1-5
v_call: TRBV28
cdr3_aa: CASSLWGTRYSNQPQHF

cdr3_length: 12
j_call: TRBJ1-5
v_call: TRBV10-1
cdr3_aa: CASSEQGQPQHF

cdr3_length: 18
j_call: TRBJ2-6
v_call: TRBV27
cdr3_aa: CASSLVFAGQTGANVLTF

cdr3_length: 12
j_call: TRBJ2-7
v_call: TRBV10-2
cdr3_aa: CAISGTGAEQYF

cdr3_length: 12
j_call: TRBJ1-2
v_call: TRBV6-6
cdr3_aa: CASVRGRDGYTF

cdr3_length: 13
j_call: TRBJ1-2
v_call: TRBV10-1
cdr3_aa: CASSETGAGGYTF

cdr3_length: 12
j_call: TRBJ2-5
v_call: TRBV29-1
cdr3_aa: CSVERGRETQYF

cdr3_length: 16
j_call: TRBJ1-4
v_call: TRBV4-3
cdr3_aa: CASSQDSGTGVEKLFF

cdr3_length: 17
j_call: TRBJ2-3
v_call: TRBV29-1
cdr3_aa: CSVFGTSGVSGTDTQYF

cdr3_length: 14
j_call: TRBJ1-4
v_call: TRBV27
cdr3_aa: CASARQVANEKLFF

cdr3_length: 15
j_call: TRBJ1-2
v_call: TRBV14
cdr3_aa: CASSRSPAANYGYTF

cdr3_length: 14
j_call: TRBJ1-1
v_call: TRBV10-3
cdr3_aa: CAISERTGETEAFF

cdr3_length: 13
j_call: TRBJ1-1
v_call: TRBV6-4
cdr3_aa: CATREQINTEAFF